This T cell receptor (beta chain) was sequenced for a study of naive and memory T cell subsets. This clonotype occurred many times. Its antigen is undetermined. An equimolar mix of two oligonucleotides served as the beta constant-region primer for TRBC1 and TRBC2. The cDNA 3' end received a ligated single-stranded oligonucleotide carrying the SP2 primer and a 12-nucleotide UMI. TCRdb re-analysed the UMI-ligation and nested PCR reads in MiXCR, keeping a single row per CDR3 protein. This sample carries approximately 82,000 distinct CDR3 sequences, over 7% of them seen once, and the ten largest clones take more than 1.5%. Four subsets defined by CD45RA and CD27 were sorted after CD3, CD4, CD8 and live/dead staining. Study-level findings and limits: From naive to CM, EM and EMRA, diversity decreased and Gini increased.

Germline V gene lookup returns CDR1 SNHLY and CDR2 FYNNEI. The CDR3 runs 12 residues. The V and J ends lost 2 bases and 2 bases respectively, with 3 bases between them. The chain combines TRBV2 with TRBJ2-5, with D hard to call. The TCR sequence derives from a human donor in good health. The sample consisted of central memory CD4+ T cells from blood. The CDR3 nucleotides are TGTGCCAGCAGTGAACAGCAAGAGACCCAGTACTTC. Encoded protein: CASSEQQETQYF.